Listed here are 30 T cell receptor beta chains from one sample, sequenced in a study of response to subunit inactivated influenza vaccine. TCRdb itself ran the RT-PCR reads through MiXCR, one entry per CDR3 protein. This sample yields 500,000 to 600,000 distinct CDR3 sequences, of which about 11% are seen a single time; roughly 10% belongs to the top ten. Sequencing was performed on PBMCs from blood, taken on the day of vaccination. These receptors all come from a man aged 50-60 years who received an inactivated influenza vaccine.

This clonotype was picked up many times. The gene calls are TRBV3-1 and TRBJ2-4, with D tentatively TRBD1 or TRBD2 (5 bases each). The CDR3 contains 17 residues. Germline V CDR1 and CDR2: LGHDT, YNNKEL (reference sequence). V lost 4 bases, J lost 0 bases, and 16 bases lay in between. As DNA, the CDR3 is TGTGCCAGCAGCCGGACGCAGGGACCCTTAGCCAAAAACATTCAGTACTTC. Protein sequence: CASSRTQGPLAKNIQYF.

In its sample, this clonotype was seen a few times. The V gene is TRBV2, the J gene TRBJ2-1; D possibly uses TRBD1 or TRBD2 (5 bases each). This CDR3 contains 11 residues. The ends were cut back, 8 bases at V and 12 bases at J, with 14 bases in the middle. In germline, CDR1 is SNHLY, CDR2 FYNNEI. In nucleotides, the CDR3 is TGTGCCAGCCGCGAGGGGTATGGGCAGTTCTTC. Translation: CASREGYGQFF.

This sequence joins TRBV24-1 and TRBJ2-5; 7 bases map to TRBD2. Trimming removed 6 bases from V and 7 bases from J; junction bases left unmatched: 10. The CDR3 is 14 amino acids. Germline lookup yields CDR1 KGHDR and CDR2 SFDVKD. CDR3 sequence reads: CATSLTAGTGTQYF. The CDR3 DNA reads TGTGCCACCAGTTTAACAGCGGGGACGGGGACCCAGTACTTC.

This clonotype appeared a few times. This chain connects TRBV20-1 to TRBJ1-2; a possible D gene is TRBD1 (6 bases). Per the germline V gene, CDR1 is DFQATT and CDR2 is SNEGSKA (reference sequence). The CDR3 runs 12 residues. The V end was cut by 6 bases, the J end by 3 bases, with 11 bases between. In DNA form, the CDR3 reads TGCAGTGCCCAGGGGACCGACTATGGCTACACCTTC. Translated, it gives CSAQGTDYGYTF.

The chain joins TRBV29-1 to TRBJ1-2; D is undetermined. In germline, CDR1 is SQVTM, CDR2 ANQGSEA. V dropped 6 bases and J dropped 8 bases, with 25 bases sitting between them. The CDR3 spans 15 residues. The CDR3 here is CSVLRRGEAAEGYTF. CDR3 coding DNA: TGCAGCGTCCTTCGCCGCGGCGAGGCGGCGGAAGGCTACACCTTC.

At least ten counts were recorded for this clonotype. The chain combines TRBV12-3 or TRBV12-4 with TRBJ2-5, with D possibly being TRBD2 (6 bases). The CDR3 is 16 amino acids. V lost 7 bases and J 5 bases, leaving 23 bases between the germline ends. Here the CDR3 reads CASTPEGQGPRETQYF. DNA of the CDR3: TGTGCCAGCACCCCGGAGGGGCAAGGGCCTAGGGAGACCCAGTACTTC.

The chain joins TRBV7-9 to TRBJ1-1; tentative D call: TRBD1 (5 bases). Germline CDR1 and CDR2: SEHNR and FQNEAQ (reference sequence). Trimming removed 5 bases at V and 1 base at J, with 11 bases between. The CDR3 extends over 14 amino acids. Written as DNA, the CDR3 is TGTGCCAGCAGCCGGGGACTAGCGAACACTGAAGCTTTCTTT. Its protein is CASSRGLANTEAFF.

This clonotype was recorded a few times. The V and J genes are TRBV4-2 and TRBJ2-5; D is uncertain. The germline V gene encodes CDR1 LGHNA and CDR2 YNFKEQ. With 0 bases removed from V and 5 bases from J, the gap between germline ends came to 7 bases. CDR3 length: 13 residues. The CDR3 reads CASSQDQYETQYF. The CDR3 DNA follows: TGTGCCAGCAGCCAAGATCAATACGAGACCCAGTACTTC.

This clonotype was recorded a few times. The V call is TRBV7-2, the J call TRBJ2-3, with a tentative D call TRBD1 (6 bases). V lost 0 bases, J lost 2 bases, and 9 bases lay in between. The V gene's germline CDR1 is SGHTA and CDR2 FQGNSA. This CDR3 is built from 15 residues. CDR3 protein: CASSLAGAHTDTQYF. CDR3 DNA sequence: TGTGCCAGCAGCTTAGCGGGGGCCCACACAGATACGCAGTATTTT. The entire variable domain, with the rest obtained from reference TRBV7-2 and TRBJ2-3, is as follows: GAGVSQSPSNKVTEKGKDVELRCDPISGHTALYWYRQSLGQGLEFLIYFQGNSAPDKSGLPSDRFSAERTGGSVSTLTIQRTQQEDSAVYLCASSLAGAHTDTQYFGPGTRLTVL.

This clonotype was seen many times. The chain couples TRBV5-1 to TRBJ1-6, with D perhaps matching TRBD1 (5 bases). The length of the CDR3 is 15 residues. CDR1 and CDR2 (germline): SGHRS, YFSETQ. Trimming pared 0 bases from V and 8 bases from J, leaving 12 bases between. This CDR3 reads CASSLAVQGYSPLHF. CDR3 sequence (DNA): TGCGCCAGCAGCTTGGCCGTCCAGGGATATTCACCCCTCCACTTT.

This clonotype appeared many times. The V call is TRBV29-1, the J call TRBJ1-2; 10 nucleotides line up with TRBD1. Unmatched junction bases numbered 10, after V lost 6 bases and J lost 3 bases. Germline loops: CDR1 SQVTM, CDR2 ANQGSEA. The CDR3 runs to 15 residues. CDR3: CSVPSGDRGHYGYTF. The DNA of the CDR3 is TGCAGCGTCCCCAGTGGAGACAGGGGGCACTATGGCTACACCTTC. Complete variable domain (other parts from reference TRBV29-1 and TRBJ1-2): SAVISQKPSRDICQRGTSLTIQCQVDSQVTMMFWYRQQPGQSLTLIATANQGSEATYESGFVIDKFPISRPNLTFSTLTVSNMSPEDSSIYLCSVPSGDRGHYGYTFGSGTRLTVV.

This clonotype was counted many times. The rearrangement uses TRBV20-1 and TRBJ2-1, with D hard to call. Deletions cut 0 bases from V and 7 bases from J, with 13 bases between. The CDR3 spans 14 residues. In germline, CDR1 is DFQATT, CDR2 SNEGSKA (reference sequence). The CDR3 bases are TGCAGTGCTAGAGATCGGGTTAGCTTAAATGAGCAGTTCTTC. This codes for CSARDRVSLNEQFF.

The chain links TRBV7-2 to TRBJ2-3; D not resolved. Germline assignment: CDR1 SGHTA and CDR2 FQGNSA. The CDR3 spans 16 residues. Trimming took off 2 bases at V and 0 bases at J, with 12 bases between the two ends. For the CDR3, the DNA is TGTGCCAGCAGCTTACCCCTGAGAACAAGCACAGATACGCAGTATTTT. Its translation is CASSLPLRTSTDTQYF.

The V call is TRBV6-1, the J call TRBJ2-7; no reliable D call. The germline V gene has CDR1 MNHNS and CDR2 SASEGT. V dropped 7 bases and J dropped 2 bases, with 18 bases sitting between them. The CDR3 covers 15 residues. CDR3 DNA: TGTGCCAGCACAGCTTCGGAGACGCCTGCCTACGAGCAGTACTTC. Translated, it gives CASTASETPAYEQYF.

This clonotype has ten or more counts. The CDR3, as DNA: TGTGCCAGCAGCTTAGTCGTGGCCGGGGAGCTGTTTTTT. It translates to CASSLVVAGELFF. This chain connects TRBV7-9 to TRBJ2-2; D unclear. Germline values: CDR1 SEHNR, CDR2 FQNEAQ (reference sequence). The CDR3 spans 13 residues. V was shortened by 1 base and J by 6 bases, with 6 bases between the two germline ends.

This chain links TRBV29-1 with TRBJ2-7; D is perhaps TRBD2 (5 bases). CDR1 is SQVTM and CDR2 is ANQGSEA in the germline V gene. The CDR3 runs to 14 residues. V was trimmed by 6 bases and J by 1 base, leaving 16 bases between them. In DNA form, the CDR3 reads TGCAGCGTCCGTGGAGGTTCTCCATCCTACGAGCAGTACTTC. It encodes CSVRGGSPSYEQYF.

This clonotype has more than one count but fewer than ten. The chain has TRBV9 and TRBJ2-3, with TRBD2 matching over 9 bases. Germline V gene sequence: CDR1 SGDLS, CDR2 YYNGEE. V lost 4 bases and J lost 4; bases outside the gene matches: 16. This CDR3 spans 18 amino acids. The CDR3 DNA sequence: TGTGCCAGCAGCACCTGGGACTCCCTAGCGGGATTGGCAGATACGCAGTATTTT. This gives the protein CASSTWDSLAGLADTQYF.

At least ten counts were recorded for this clonotype. The rearrangement joins TRBV3-1 to TRBJ1-1; D is undetermined. Trimming pared 0 bases from V and 0 bases from J, leaving 8 bases between. Germline CDR1 and CDR2: LGHDT and YNNKEL (reference sequence). The CDR3 extends over 15 amino acids. The CDR3 region is CASSQERRLNTEAFF. The DNA for the CDR3 is TGTGCCAGCAGCCAAGAAAGGCGCCTGAACACTGAAGCTTTCTTT.

A few counts support this clonotype. The rearrangement uses TRBV15 and TRBJ2-3; the match to TRBD2 covers 11 bases. The CDR3 consists of 18 residues. Germline trimming cut 1 base from V and 0 bases from J; bases unmatched to any gene: 6. Looked up from germline, CDR1 is LNHNV and CDR2 is YYDKDF (reference sequence). The CDR3 nucleotides read TGTGCCACCAGCAGAGGGACTAGCGGGCCCGAAAGCACAGATACGCAGTATTTT. Protein: CATSRGTSGPESTDTQYF. Complete variable domain (other parts from reference TRBV15 and TRBJ2-3): DAMVIQNPRYQVTQFGKPVTLSCSQTLNHNVMYWYQQKSSQAPKLLFHYYDKDFNNEADTPDNFQSRRPNTSFCFLDIRSPGLGDTAMYLCATSRGTSGPESTDTQYFGPGTRLTVL.

This clonotype was found many times. The chain carries TRBV29-1 and TRBJ2-1; TRBD2 aligns across 8 bases. V shed 3 bases, J shed 7 bases, and the junction held 2 bases outside the gene matches. Germline assignment: CDR1 SQVTM and CDR2 ANQGSEA. This CDR3 region has 12 residues. The CDR3 region has the DNA TGCAGCGTTGATCCGGGGGGGAATGAGCAGTTCTTC. It specifies CSVDPGGNEQFF.

This clonotype was counted many times. The chain combines TRBV12-3 or TRBV12-4 with TRBJ2-2; 7 bases are a match to TRBD2. J gave up 6 bases and V 8 bases, and 6 bases lay outside the gene matches. CDR3 length: 13 residues. DNA of the CDR3: TGTGCCAGCTATTTGGGGGGGGCCGGGGAGCTGTTTTTT. Translating gives CASYLGGAGELFF.

This clonotype appeared a few times. The CDR3 coding sequence is TGCGCCAGCAGCCAAGATTTGTATAGAACAGGGCCGAATTCACCCCTCCACTTT. It specifies CASSQDLYRTGPNSPLHF. This chain links TRBV4-3 with TRBJ1-6; tentatively, D is TRBD1 (6 bases). Germline V CDR1 and CDR2: LGHNA, YSLEER. This CDR3 spans 18 amino acids. The V and J ends lost 0 bases and 7 bases respectively, with 19 bases between them.

There are a few counts of this clonotype. V gene TRBV29-1 combines with J gene TRBJ2-7, with no clear D. CDR1 is SQVTM, CDR2 ANQGSEA, per germline. The CDR3 has 12 amino acids. V lost 7 bases to trimming and J lost 1 base, with 11 bases between them. This chain's CDR3 is CSAVWDSYEQYF. The DNA of the CDR3 is TGCAGCGCTGTTTGGGATTCCTACGAGCAGTACTTC.

The genes are TRBV5-4 and TRBJ2-7; 7 positions match TRBD1. Germline values: CDR1 SGHNT, CDR2 YYREEE (reference sequence). The J segment lost 2 bases and the V segment lost 4 bases, leaving 6 bases of the junction unmatched. The CDR3 loop spans 14 amino acids. CDR3 DNA sequence: TGTGCCAGCAGCATACAGGGGAACGCCTACGAGCAGTACTTC. This codes for CASSIQGNAYEQYF.

Note on this clonotype: Possible read error: a much larger clone is one base away. The rearrangement uses TRBV5-1 and TRBJ2-5; 7 bases match TRBD2. The CDR3 length is 14 residues. The germline CDR1 and CDR2 sequences are SGHRS and YFSETQ. J lost 0 bases, V lost 7 bases, and 6 bases had no gene match. CDR3 amino acids: CASCPGTNQETQYF. The CDR3 DNA reads TGCGCCAGCTGCCCTGGGACTAACCAAGAGACCCAGTACTTC.

This clonotype has more than one count but fewer than ten. The chain links TRBV10-1 to TRBJ2-2; 7 bases agree with TRBD1. This CDR3 is built from 14 residues. The germline V gene encodes CDR1 WNHNN and CDR2 SYGVQD (reference sequence). V was clipped by 10 bases and J by 3 bases; unmatched bases: 8. The CDR3 sequence is CATATGRDTGELFF. The CDR3 DNA reads TGCGCCACCGCGACAGGGAGAGACACCGGGGAGCTGTTTTTT.

This rearrangement joins TRBV12-3 or TRBV12-4 to TRBJ1-2; no clear D gene. CDR3 length equals 17 residues. V was shortened by 5 bases and J by 0 bases, with 19 bases between the two germline ends. CDR3 bases: TGTGCCAGCAGTCCCTTCAGAGGGCAGATAGCTAACTATGGCTACACCTTC. Translated: CASSPFRGQIANYGYTF.

The CDR3 DNA reads as TGTGCCAGCAGCTTCCAAAGGGGCAGGTTGGCTTTCTTT. This encodes CASSFQRGRLAFF. This sequence joins TRBV11-2 and TRBJ1-1, with D perhaps matching TRBD1 (5 bases). The V end lost 3 bases, the J end lost 11 bases, and 16 bases lay between the germline ends. The CDR3 runs 13 residues. Per the germline V gene, CDR1 is SGHAT and CDR2 is FQNNGV.

CDR3 region: CASRTGTVSYEQYF. The CDR3 nucleotides are TGTGCCAGCAGAACCGGGACAGTTTCCTACGAGCAGTACTTC. The chain recombines TRBV28 with TRBJ2-7; 7 nucleotides agree with TRBD1. The V segment lost 6 bases and the J segment 1 base; nucleotides outside the gene matches: 6. Germline loops: CDR1 MDHEN, CDR2 SYDVKM. The CDR3 length is 14 residues. Based on the CDR3 plus reference TRBV28 and TRBJ2-7, the full variable domain is DVKVTQSSRYLVKRTGEKVFLECVQDMDHENMFWYRQDPGLGLRLIYFSYDVKMKEKGDIPEGYSVSREKKERFSLILESASTNQTSMYLCASRTGTVSYEQYFGPGTRLTVT.

The CDR3 DNA is TGTGCCAGCAGCTTAGATTTGAACGCTAACTATGGCTACACCTTC. Its protein product is CASSLDLNANYGYTF. The chain uses TRBV7-2 and TRBJ1-2; D unclear. The CDR3 spans 15 residues. Trimming stripped 1 base from V and 0 bases from J, with 9 bases between. From germline, CDR1 is SGHTA and CDR2 FQGNSA.